Given below is one T cell receptor (beta chain) in context. This entry belongs to a study of CD8 T cells in Susac syndrome. RNA, at about 0.45 to 1 ug, was reverse transcribed with random hexamers. One entry per CDR3 protein, called by TCRdb with MiXCR from the immunoSEQ multiplex PCR reads. This table has 110,000 or so distinct CDR3 sequences, nearly 95% appearing once. Source material: CD4+ T cells from PBMCs. The sequence was obtained from a human donor in good health.

This chain's CDR3 is CAISELAGGVDQETQYF. The CDR3 nucleotides are TGTGCCATCAGTGAACTAGCGGGAGGCGTAGACCAAGAGACCCAGTACTTC. The V and J genes are TRBV10-3 and TRBJ2-5; 12 bases align to TRBD2. This CDR3 has 17 residues. Germline V gene data show CDR1 as ENHRY and CDR2 as SYGVKD. V shed 3 bases, J shed 0 bases, and the junction held 5 bases outside the gene matches.